Each of the 10 T cell receptor beta chains below was sequenced from the same sample in a study of CD8 T cells in ankylosing spondylitis. Overall study results and limits: One TCR beta motif, made up of eight or nine highly homologous variants, appeared characteristic of ankylosing spondylitis blood.

These receptors have no known antigen. From the 5' RACE reads, TCRdb called clonotypes with MiXCR, one entry per CDR3 protein. The top ten hold 3% to 4.5% of the sample, which has approximately 520,000 distinct CDR3 sequences, 5.3% seen once. Sequenced: blood, either unsorted or a sorted T cell fraction (not recorded which). The receptors come from a male donor with ankylosing spondylitis.

Many counts were recorded for this clonotype. This chain uses TRBV13 with TRBJ2-1; D gene uncertain. Germline V lookup: CDR1 PRHDT, CDR2 FYEKMQ (reference sequence). The CDR3 runs 15 residues. Trimming removed 0 bases at V and 8 bases at J, with 14 bases between. CDR3 sequence reads: CASSLGGLKRDEQFF. CDR3 in DNA: TGTGCCAGCAGCTTAGGAGGCCTCAAGAGAGATGAGCAGTTCTTC.

In its sample, this clonotype was seen many times. The chain recombines TRBV4-2 with TRBJ2-2; TRBD1 agrees at 8 bases. From germline, CDR1 is LGHNA and CDR2 YNFKEQ. V shed 4 bases, J shed 4 bases, and the junction held 5 bases outside the gene matches. The CDR3 totals 15 residues. As DNA, the CDR3 is TGTGCCAGCAGCCGGGACAGGTCGGGCACCGGGGAGCTGTTTTTT. Translated: CASSRDRSGTGELFF.

Ten or more counts support this clonotype. The chain combines TRBV20-1 with TRBJ1-5, with D uncertain. The CDR3 covers 14 residues. Trimming took 4 bases from V and 0 from J, leaving 10 bases between them. The germline V gene encodes CDR1 DFQATT and CDR2 SNEGSKA (reference sequence). CDR3 sequence (DNA): TGCAGTGCTATTCTTGGCGGTAGCAATCAGCCCCAGCATTTT. Translated: CSAILGGSNQPQHF.

This clonotype was detected ten times or more. The chain links TRBV27 to TRBJ1-5; TRBD1 might be the D (6 bases). Germline V lookup: CDR1 MNHEY, CDR2 SMNVEV (reference sequence). The CDR3 consists of 13 residues. V shed 6 bases and J shed 5 bases, with 11 bases lying between them. CDR3 DNA: TGTGCCAGCAGACCCACAGGGCATCAGCCCCAGCATTTT. Protein: CASRPTGHQPQHF.

This clonotype was picked up many times. The chain has TRBV7-2 and TRBJ1-5, with D unclear. V gave up 0 bases and J gave up 6 bases, with 6 bases separating them. The CDR3 is 13 residues long. CDR1 SGHTA and CDR2 FQGNSA come from the germline V gene. This CDR3 reads CASSLALIQPQHF. CDR3 nucleotides: TGTGCCAGCAGCTTAGCATTAATTCAGCCCCAGCATTTT.

This clonotype was found many times. The chain is built from TRBV21-1 and TRBJ2-7; whether TRBD2, the table's D call, matches the DNA was not checked. TRBV21-1 is a documented pseudogene. This CDR3 comprises 14 residues. The CDR3 region is CASSKGWGGYEQYF. CDR3 nucleotide sequence: TGTGCCAGCAGCAAAGGCTGGGGAGGGTACGAGCAGTACTTC.

Comments on this clonotype: A much larger clone differs from this one at a single base, so this may be a read error. The chain joins TRBV5-1 to TRBJ2-1; D gene ambiguous. V was clipped by 2 bases and J by 3 bases, with 6 bases between them. The CDR3 extends over 13 amino acids. Germline CDR1 reads SGHRS; CDR2 reads YFSETQ. DNA for the CDR3: TGCGCCAGCAGCTTTCCGTTCTACAATGAGCAGTTCTTC. Encoded protein: CASSFPFYNEQFF.

This clonotype was detected ten times or more. The V call is TRBV5-5, the J call TRBJ1-2; no clear D gene. The V end lost 0 bases, the J end lost 3 bases, and 6 bases lay between the germline ends. Germline values: CDR1 SGHKS, CDR2 YYEKEE (reference sequence). The CDR3 covers 13 residues. Here the CDR3 DNA reads TGTGCCAGCAGCTTGGCCCCAGACTATGGCTACACCTTC. Its translation is CASSLAPDYGYTF.

The sample holds many counts of this clonotype. The J gene is TRBJ2-1, the V gene TRBV29-1; 10 bases are shared with TRBD2. The germline CDR1 and CDR2 sequences are SQVTM and ANQGSEA. V was pared by 6 bases and J by 9 bases, with 14 bases of the junction left unmatched. There are 15 residues in the CDR3. CDR3 loop: CSVVGLAARGGEQFF. In DNA, the CDR3 is TGCAGCGTGGTCGGACTAGCGGCCAGAGGGGGTGAGCAGTTCTTC.

This clonotype has at least ten counts. The V call is TRBV29-1, the J call TRBJ1-5; unclear D gene. Trimming cost V 5 bases and J 4 bases, with 12 bases left between them. Germline V CDR1 and CDR2: SQVTM, ANQGSEA. The CDR3 runs 13 residues. The CDR3 DNA reads TGCAGCGTTCACGGCTCCGAGAATCAGCCCCAGCATTTT. It codes for CSVHGSENQPQHF.